Listed below are T cell receptor beta chains from one sample, sequenced in a study of T-cell memory formation after mild COVID-19. Via MiXCR, TCRdb re-called the 5' RACE reads, giving one row per CDR3 protein. Among 350,000 to 500,000 distinct CDR3 sequences listed, less than 25% were seen once. Sequenced input: PBMCs or a T cell subset sorted from them (not recorded which). The receptors here all came from an adult woman who had mild COVID-19 (a few samples of this study predate the infection). Cell type and time point are not known. CDR3s include the opening cysteine and the closing phenylalanine or tryptophan. D genes are given only for firm matches. Clone sizes are given selectively: once, few, many, or a class where the clone is expanded.

j_gene: TRBJ2-3
v_gene: TRBV7-2
d_gene: TRBD2
abundance: NA
CDR3aa: CASSLIAGGNTDTQYF
CDR3nt: TGTGCCAGCAGCCTCATAGCGGGAGGGAACACAGATACGCAGTATTTT

j_gene: TRBJ1-4
v_gene: TRBV27
d_gene: NA
abundance: once
CDR3aa: CASSLHGGAEEKLFF
CDR3nt: TGTGCCAGCAGTTTACACGGGGGAGCGGAGGAAAAACTGTTTTTT

j_gene: TRBJ2-7
v_gene: TRBV29-1
d_gene: NA
abundance: NA
CDR3aa: CSVVGDSYEQYF
CDR3nt: TGCAGCGTTGTAGGGGACTCCTACGAGCAGTACTTC

j_gene: TRBJ1-5
v_gene: TRBV7-9
d_gene: NA
abundance: few
CDR3aa: CASSFLHSNQPQHF
CDR3nt: TGTGCCAGCAGCTTCCTCCATAGCAATCAGCCCCAGCATTTT

j_gene: TRBJ2-1
v_gene: TRBV3-1
d_gene: TRBD2
abundance: few
CDR3aa: CASSQDVLAGSYNEQFF
CDR3nt: TGTGCCAGCAGCCAAGACGTCCTAGCGGGTAGCTACAATGAGCAGTTCTTC

j_gene: TRBJ2-7
v_gene: TRBV6-5
d_gene: NA
abundance: few
CDR3aa: CASSHSDEQYF
CDR3nt: TGTGCCAGCAGCCATAGCGACGAGCAGTACTTC

j_gene: TRBJ2-7
v_gene: TRBV3-1
d_gene: NA
abundance: NA
CDR3aa: CASSPSLEGYYEQYF
CDR3nt: TGTGCCAGCAGCCCCAGCTTGGAGGGCTACTACGAGCAGTACTTC

j_gene: TRBJ2-7
v_gene: TRBV7-2
d_gene: TRBD2
abundance: NA
CDR3aa: CASSLARAGGPLAEQYF
CDR3nt: TGTGCCAGCAGCTTAGCGAGAGCGGGAGGACCCCTAGCCGAGCAGTACTTC

j_gene: TRBJ2-7
v_gene: TRBV20-1
d_gene: TRBD2
abundance: few
CDR3aa: CSARRTWRGNSYEQYF
CDR3nt: TGCAGTGCTAGACGCACTTGGCGGGGGAACTCCTACGAGCAGTACTTC

j_gene: TRBJ2-4
v_gene: TRBV19
d_gene: NA
abundance: few
CDR3aa: CASSIAGAKNIQYF
CDR3nt: TGTGCCAGTAGTATAGCAGGCGCCAAAAACATTCAGTACTTC

j_gene: TRBJ1-2
v_gene: TRBV11-3
d_gene: TRBD1
abundance: NA
CDR3aa: CASDRDRVGYTF
CDR3nt: TGTGCCAGCGACCGGGACAGGGTTGGCTACACCTTC

j_gene: TRBJ2-1
v_gene: TRBV4-2
d_gene: TRBD2
abundance: NA
CDR3aa: CASSPTSGKANEQFF
CDR3nt: TGTGCCAGCAGCCCCACTAGCGGGAAGGCTAATGAGCAGTTCTTC

j_gene: TRBJ1-1
v_gene: TRBV5-1
d_gene: NA
abundance: few
CDR3aa: CASSFEGVMNTEAFF
CDR3nt: TGCGCCAGCAGCTTCGAAGGGGTGATGAACACTGAAGCTTTCTTT

j_gene: TRBJ2-2
v_gene: TRBV7-3
d_gene: TRBD2
abundance: NA
CDR3aa: CASSLLAGATNTGELFF
CDR3nt: TGTGCCAGCAGCTTACTAGCGGGGGCTACGAACACCGGGGAGCTGTTTTTT

j_gene: TRBJ2-3
v_gene: TRBV10-3
d_gene: NA
abundance: few
CDR3aa: CAIRDRGLADTQYF
CDR3nt: TGTGCCATCAGGGATAGGGGGTTGGCAGATACGCAGTATTTT

j_gene: TRBJ2-1
v_gene: TRBV19
d_gene: NA
abundance: few
CDR3aa: CASSSPPWSEQFF
CDR3nt: TGTGCCAGTAGTAGCCCCCCATGGAGTGAGCAGTTCTTC

j_gene: TRBJ1-2
v_gene: TRBV29-1
d_gene: NA
abundance: few
CDR3aa: CSVVGTYGYTF
CDR3nt: TGCAGCGTTGTAGGGACGTATGGCTACACCTTC

j_gene: TRBJ2-3
v_gene: TRBV30
d_gene: NA
abundance: NA
CDR3aa: CAWTRGTTDTQYF
CDR3nt: TGTGCCTGGACTAGGGGGACGACAGATACGCAGTATTTT

j_gene: TRBJ1-3
v_gene: TRBV6-5
d_gene: NA
abundance: NA
CDR3aa: CASSYQSPPGLNTIYF
CDR3nt: TGTGCCAGCAGTTACCAATCCCCGCCAGGGCTAAACACCATATATTTT

j_gene: TRBJ1-4
v_gene: TRBV4-3
d_gene: TRBD1
abundance: NA
CDR3aa: CASSQDRGLNEKLFF
CDR3nt: TGCGCCAGCAGCCAAGACAGGGGGCTAAATGAAAAACTGTTTTTT

j_gene: TRBJ2-2
v_gene: TRBV11-2
d_gene: NA
abundance: NA
CDR3aa: CASSLDFTGELFF
CDR3nt: TGTGCCAGCAGCTTAGATTTCACCGGGGAGCTGTTTTTT

j_gene: TRBJ1-1
v_gene: TRBV7-6
d_gene: NA
abundance: NA
CDR3aa: CASGLSGNTEAFF
CDR3nt: TGTGCCAGCGGGCTTTCGGGGAACACTGAAGCTTTCTTT

j_gene: TRBJ2-7
v_gene: TRBV7-9
d_gene: TRBD2
abundance: NA
CDR3aa: CASSSSGLASYEQYF
CDR3nt: TGTGCCAGCAGCTCGTCGGGACTAGCTTCCTACGAGCAGTACTTC

j_gene: TRBJ2-7
v_gene: TRBV19
d_gene: NA
abundance: NA
CDR3aa: CASSYRDGSSYEQYF
CDR3nt: TGTGCCAGTAGTTACCGGGATGGCAGCTCCTACGAGCAGTACTTC

j_gene: TRBJ1-1
v_gene: TRBV2
d_gene: TRBD1
abundance: NA
CDR3aa: CASRDPRDRGYRMNTEAFF
CDR3nt: TGTGCCAGCAGGGATCCCAGGGACAGGGGGTACCGAATGAACACTGAAGCTTTCTTT

j_gene: TRBJ2-1
v_gene: TRBV3-1
d_gene: TRBD2
abundance: many
CDR3aa: CATRASGEYNEQFF
CDR3nt: TGTGCCACGAGAGCTAGCGGGGAATACAATGAGCAGTTCTTC

j_gene: TRBJ2-7
v_gene: TRBV27
d_gene: TRBD1
abundance: NA
CDR3aa: CASSSPGTGVNEQYF
CDR3nt: TGTGCCAGCAGTTCCCCGGGGACAGGGGTAAACGAGCAGTACTTC

j_gene: TRBJ2-7
v_gene: TRBV27
d_gene: TRBD2
abundance: NA
CDR3aa: CASSFSTTSGYSYEQYF
CDR3nt: TGTGCCAGCAGTTTCAGCACTACTAGCGGATATTCCTACGAGCAGTACTTC

j_gene: TRBJ1-1
v_gene: TRBV3-1
d_gene: NA
abundance: few
CDR3aa: CASSPTGRVGAFF
CDR3nt: TGTGCCAGCAGTCCTACCGGGAGAGTGGGAGCTTTCTTT

j_gene: TRBJ2-7
v_gene: TRBV6-6
d_gene: TRBD1
abundance: many
CDR3aa: CASSRGGQELYEQYF
CDR3nt: TGTGCCAGCAGTCGAGGGGGACAGGAACTTTACGAGCAGTACTTC

j_gene: TRBJ2-7
v_gene: TRBV27
d_gene: TRBD1
abundance: NA
CDR3aa: CASSLTGVGYEQYF
CDR3nt: TGTGCCAGCAGCCTTACAGGGGTGGGCTACGAGCAGTACTTC

j_gene: TRBJ2-1
v_gene: TRBV12-3/TRBV12-4
d_gene: NA
abundance: few
CDR3aa: CASSLIGWDDVDEQFF
CDR3nt: TGTGCCAGCAGTTTAATCGGCTGGGATGACGTGGATGAGCAGTTCTTC

j_gene: TRBJ2-1
v_gene: TRBV7-6
d_gene: TRBD2
abundance: few
CDR3aa: CASSLRERESLHVNEQFF
CDR3nt: TGTGCCAGCAGCTTGCGGGAGCGGGAGTCGTTACATGTCAATGAGCAGTTCTTC

j_gene: TRBJ2-7
v_gene: TRBV9
d_gene: NA
abundance: few
CDR3aa: CASSPGTASGEQYF
CDR3nt: TGTGCCAGCAGCCCCGGGACCGCCTCGGGGGAGCAGTACTTC